This T cell receptor beta chain originates from a study of beta chain features in type 1 diabetes. Findings and caveats of the study: In every one of the four CD4+ subsets, TCRB CDR3s were moderately but significantly shorter in Type 1 diabetes patients.

Worth noting for this clone: Its target is not known.

V lost 5 bases and J lost 0; bases outside the gene matches: 16. From germline, CDR1 is SGHDT and CDR2 YYEEEE. The CDR3 runs to 19 residues. The authors reverse transcribed all of the isolated RNA, so sequencing captured expressed TCRB transcripts. Profiling relied on immunoSEQ multiplex PCR, and the TCRdb table lists in-frame clones only, not all of them. The data show almost 350,000 clones, 9.3% seen once. The sequence derives from a man younger than 40 with type 1 diabetes. The V gene is TRBV5-6, the J gene TRBJ2-7; 11 bases map to TRBD2. The sequenced sample consisted of central memory CD4+ T cells from blood. The CDR3 region is CASSRSGGAVFPSSYEQYF. CDR3 nucleotide sequence: TGTGCCAGCAGTCGTAGCGGGGGGGCCGTATTCCCCAGCTCCTACGAGCAGTACTTC.